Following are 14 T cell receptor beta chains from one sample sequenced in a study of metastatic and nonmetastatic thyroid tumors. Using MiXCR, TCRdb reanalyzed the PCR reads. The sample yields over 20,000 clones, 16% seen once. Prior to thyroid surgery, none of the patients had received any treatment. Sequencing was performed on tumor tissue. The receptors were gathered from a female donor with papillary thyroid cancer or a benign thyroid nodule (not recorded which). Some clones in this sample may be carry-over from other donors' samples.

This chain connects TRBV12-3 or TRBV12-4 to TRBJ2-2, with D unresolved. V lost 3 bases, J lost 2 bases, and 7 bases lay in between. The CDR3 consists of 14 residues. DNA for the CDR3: TGTGCCAGCAGTTTCCAGTATAACACCGGGGAGCTGTTTTTT. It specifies CASSFQYNTGELFF.

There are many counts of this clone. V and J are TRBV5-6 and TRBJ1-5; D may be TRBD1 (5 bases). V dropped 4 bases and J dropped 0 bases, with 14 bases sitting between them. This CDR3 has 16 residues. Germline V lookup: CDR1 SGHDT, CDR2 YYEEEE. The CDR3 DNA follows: TGTGCCAGCAGCCCCCGGGACGGCGATAGCAATCAGCCCCAGCATTTT. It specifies CASSPRDGDSNQPQHF.

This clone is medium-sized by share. The CDR3 loop is CASSRDSFNYGYTF. The CDR3 region has the DNA TGTGCCAGCAGTCGGGACAGCTTTAACTATGGCTACACCTTC. The chain is built from TRBV2 and TRBJ1-2; 7 positions match TRBD1. The CDR3 consists of 14 residues. J lost 1 base, V lost 5 bases, and 4 bases had no gene match. Germline CDR1 and CDR2: SNHLY and FYNNEI.

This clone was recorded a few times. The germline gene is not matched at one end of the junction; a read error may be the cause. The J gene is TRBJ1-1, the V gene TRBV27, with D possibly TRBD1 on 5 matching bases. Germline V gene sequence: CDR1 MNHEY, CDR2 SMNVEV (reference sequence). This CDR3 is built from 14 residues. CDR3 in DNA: TGCGACAGCAGTTTGGGAACAGCGAACACTGAAGCTTTCTTT. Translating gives CDSSLGTANTEAFF.

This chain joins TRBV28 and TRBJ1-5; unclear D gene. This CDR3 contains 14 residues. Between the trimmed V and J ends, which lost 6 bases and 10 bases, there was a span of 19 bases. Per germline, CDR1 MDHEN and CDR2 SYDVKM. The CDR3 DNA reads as TGTGCCAGCAGCCTATTATTGCCGAGTCGACCCCAGCATTTT. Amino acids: CASSLLLPSRPQHF. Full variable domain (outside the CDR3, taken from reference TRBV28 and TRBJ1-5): DVKVTQSSRYLVKRTGEKVFLECVQDMDHENMFWYRQDPGLGLRLIYFSYDVKMKEKGDIPEGYSVSREKKERFSLILESASTNQTSMYLCASSLLLPSRPQHFGDGTRLSIL.

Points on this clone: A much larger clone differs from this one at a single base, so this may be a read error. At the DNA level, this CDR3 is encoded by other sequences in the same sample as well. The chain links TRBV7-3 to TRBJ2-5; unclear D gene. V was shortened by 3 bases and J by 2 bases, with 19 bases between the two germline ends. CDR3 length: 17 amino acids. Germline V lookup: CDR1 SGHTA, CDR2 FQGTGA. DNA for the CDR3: TGTGCCAGCAGCTTGTCGACGAGCGAGTTCTCACAAGAGACCCAGTACTTC. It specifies CASSLSTSEFSQETQYF.

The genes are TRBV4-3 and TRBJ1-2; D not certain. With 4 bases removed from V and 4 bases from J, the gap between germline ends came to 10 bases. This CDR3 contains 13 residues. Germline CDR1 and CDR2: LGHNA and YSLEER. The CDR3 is CASSPTRGYGYTF. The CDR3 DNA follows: TGCGCCAGCAGCCCGACGAGAGGCTATGGCTACACCTTC.

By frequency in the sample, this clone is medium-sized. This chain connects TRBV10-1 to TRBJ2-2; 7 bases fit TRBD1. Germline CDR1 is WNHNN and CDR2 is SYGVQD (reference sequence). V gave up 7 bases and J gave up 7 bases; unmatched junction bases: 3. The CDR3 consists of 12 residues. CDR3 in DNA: TGCGCCAGCAACCGGGACAGCGGGGAGCTGTTTTTT. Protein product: CASNRDSGELFF.

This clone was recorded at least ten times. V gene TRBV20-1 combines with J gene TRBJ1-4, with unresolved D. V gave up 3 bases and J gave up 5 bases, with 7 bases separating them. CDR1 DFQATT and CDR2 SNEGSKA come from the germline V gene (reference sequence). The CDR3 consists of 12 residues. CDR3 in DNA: TGCAGTGCTAGCGGACGGAATGAAAAACTGTTTTTT. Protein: CSASGRNEKLFF.

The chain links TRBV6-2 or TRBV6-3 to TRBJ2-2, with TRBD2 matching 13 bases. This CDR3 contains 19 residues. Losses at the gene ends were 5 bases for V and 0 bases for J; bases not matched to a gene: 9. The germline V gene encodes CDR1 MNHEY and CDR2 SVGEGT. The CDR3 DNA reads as TGTGCCAGCAGTCCAGAGGGACTAGCGGGAATGACGAACACCGGGGAGCTGTTTTTT. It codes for CASSPEGLAGMTNTGELFF.

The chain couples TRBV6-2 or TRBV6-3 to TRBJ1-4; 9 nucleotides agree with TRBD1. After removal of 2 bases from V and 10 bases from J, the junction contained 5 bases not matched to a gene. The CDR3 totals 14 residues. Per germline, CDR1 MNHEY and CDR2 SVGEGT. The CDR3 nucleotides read TGTGCCAGCAGTTACCGGGACAGGGAGCGAAAACTGTTTTTT. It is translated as CASSYRDRERKLFF.

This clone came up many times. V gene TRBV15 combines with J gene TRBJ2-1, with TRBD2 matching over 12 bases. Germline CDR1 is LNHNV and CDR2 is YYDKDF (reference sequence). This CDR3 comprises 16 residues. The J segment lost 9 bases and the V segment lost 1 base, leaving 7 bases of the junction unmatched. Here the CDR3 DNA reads TGTGCCACCAGCAGAGCTCTAGCGGGGGGGCAAGGTGAGCAGTTCTTC. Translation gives CATSRALAGGQGEQFF.

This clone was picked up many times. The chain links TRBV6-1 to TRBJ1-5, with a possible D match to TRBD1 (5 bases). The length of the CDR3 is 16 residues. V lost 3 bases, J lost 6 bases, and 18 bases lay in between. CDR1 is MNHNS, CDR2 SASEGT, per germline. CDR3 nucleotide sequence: TGTGCCAGCAGTGAGCGCGCAGGGATTACGGGTCAGCCCCAGCATTTT. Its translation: CASSERAGITGQPQHF.

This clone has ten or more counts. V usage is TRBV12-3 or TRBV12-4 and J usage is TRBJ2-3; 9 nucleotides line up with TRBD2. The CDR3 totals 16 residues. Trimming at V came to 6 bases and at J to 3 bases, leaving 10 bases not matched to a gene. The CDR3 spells CASRRRAGGLTDTQYF. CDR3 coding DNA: TGTGCCAGCAGACGTAGGGCGGGAGGGCTGACAGATACGCAGTATTTT.